This T cell receptor (beta chain) was captured in a study of T cell repertoires in cytomegalovirus infection. On the study more broadly: Indicated by public TCR beta signatures were CMV infection and matching HLA type. Regarding the study as a whole: The ex vivo response was dominated by HLA-C-restricted CMV-specific TCR beta clonotypes. Cumulated frequencies of public TCR beta families served to identify carriers of CMV plus the relevant HLA.

The V segment lost 7 bases and the J segment 6 bases; nucleotides outside the gene matches: 13. The CDR3 extends over 16 amino acids. The germline CDR1 and CDR2 sequences are SQVTM and ANQGSEA. On this clonotype itself: Its antigen remains unidentified.

In TCRdb, the reads were re-called with MiXCR into one record per CDR3 protein. The table has about 830,000 distinct CDR3 sequences, around a third seen once. The clonotype was recovered from a human donor in good health (CMV status not recorded). Some clones in this sample may be carry-over from other donors' samples. The input for sequencing was cultured CD8+ T cells from PBMCs, taken from culture after CMV antigen stimulation. This rearrangement joins TRBV29-1 to TRBJ2-3; 13 positions match TRBD2. The CDR3: CSAYSGLAGVPDTQYF. The CDR3 coding sequence is TGCAGCGCGTACTCCGGACTAGCGGGGGTTCCTGATACGCAGTATTTT.